This T cell receptor beta chain was sequenced for a study of blood T cells in healthy people across ages. Whole-study findings and limits: Roughly linear age-related decline in beta diversity appeared, significant by age 40.

Alongside a J-beta primer mix, a sample-barcoded 5' primer served in a second PCR lasting about 7 to 11 cycles. Each CDR3 protein is one row after TCRdb ran MiXCR on the 5' RACE reads. The sample lists 850,000 to 1,300,000 distinct CDR3 sequences; 40% to 50% were seen once. A remark on this clonotype: Its antigen is unidentified.

CDR3 length: 16 amino acids. Looked up from germline, CDR1 is MNHNS and CDR2 is SASEGT. The V and J ends lost 6 bases and 0 bases respectively, with 15 bases between them. The source material was blood. The chain links TRBV6-1 to TRBJ2-1; maybe TRBD1 (6 bases). The sequence came from a woman aged 55-70 years in good health. CDR3 protein: CASSIRGRSSYNEQFF. CDR3 nucleotides: TGTGCCAGCAGCATCAGGGGTCGGAGCTCCTACAATGAGCAGTTCTTC.